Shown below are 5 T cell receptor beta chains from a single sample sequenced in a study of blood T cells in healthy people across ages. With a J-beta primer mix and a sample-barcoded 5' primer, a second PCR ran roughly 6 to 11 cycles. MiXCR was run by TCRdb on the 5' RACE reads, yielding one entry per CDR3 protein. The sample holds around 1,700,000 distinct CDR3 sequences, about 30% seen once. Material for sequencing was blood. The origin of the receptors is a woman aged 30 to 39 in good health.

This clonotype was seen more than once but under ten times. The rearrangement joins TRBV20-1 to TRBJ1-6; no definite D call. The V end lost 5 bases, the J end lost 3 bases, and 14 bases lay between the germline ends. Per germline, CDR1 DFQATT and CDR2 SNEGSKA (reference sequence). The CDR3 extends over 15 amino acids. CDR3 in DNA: TGCAGTGCTCCCTCCGGCCAAAACTATAATTCACCCCTCCACTTT. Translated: CSAPSGQNYNSPLHF.

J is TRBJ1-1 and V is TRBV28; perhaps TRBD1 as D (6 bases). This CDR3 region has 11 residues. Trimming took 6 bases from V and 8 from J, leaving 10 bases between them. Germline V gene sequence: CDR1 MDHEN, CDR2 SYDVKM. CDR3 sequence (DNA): TGTGCCAGCAGAGGACAGTTCGAAGCTTTCTTT. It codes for CASRGQFEAFF.

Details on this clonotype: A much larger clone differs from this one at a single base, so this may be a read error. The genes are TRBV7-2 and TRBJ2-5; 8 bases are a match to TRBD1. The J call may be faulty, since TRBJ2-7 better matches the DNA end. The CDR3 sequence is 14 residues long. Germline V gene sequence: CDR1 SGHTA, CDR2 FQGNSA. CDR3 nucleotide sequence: TGTGCCGGCAGCCCTCGGGACAGGCTCTACGAGCAGTACTTC. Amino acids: CAGSPRDRLYEQYF.

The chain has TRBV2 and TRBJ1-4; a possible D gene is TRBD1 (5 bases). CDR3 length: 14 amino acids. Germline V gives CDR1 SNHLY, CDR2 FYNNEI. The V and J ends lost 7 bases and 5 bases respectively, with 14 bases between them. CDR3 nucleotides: TGTGCCAGCACCTTCTCGGGGGAAAATGAAAAACTGTTTTTT. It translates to CASTFSGENEKLFF.

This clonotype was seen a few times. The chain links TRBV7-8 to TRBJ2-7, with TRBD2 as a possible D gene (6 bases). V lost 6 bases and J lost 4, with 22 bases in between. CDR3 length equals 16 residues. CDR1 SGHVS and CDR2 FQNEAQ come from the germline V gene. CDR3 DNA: TGTGCCAGCAGGCGCTTGCCAGCGGGCGAATCTTACGAGCAGTACTTC. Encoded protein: CASRRLPAGESYEQYF.